The clone carrying this T cell receptor (beta chain) appeared a single time. The identical CDR3 is also encoded by other nucleotide sequences in the sample. Germline assignment: CDR1 SGHRS and CDR2 YFSETQ. The CDR3 sequence is 14 residues long. V gave up 0 bases and J gave up 3 bases, with 9 bases separating them. These data originate in a study of shared clonotypes between healthy human individuals. Both subsets, CD45RA+ naive and CD45RA-negative memory, were split from the CD4+ cells. Researchers ran the assay at a deep level. Some clones are missing from TCRdb's copy, which holds only in-frame ones; the method was immunoSEQ multiplex PCR. The data show some 1.4 million clones, approximately 97% seen once.

The sequencing input was naive CD4+ T cells sorted from blood. As for subset: CD45RA+ positively selected. The rearrangement joins TRBV5-1 to TRBJ1-2; no reliable D call. The TCR was taken from a man in his thirties or forties in good health. The chain's CDR3 is CASSLAGSDYGYTF. The CDR3 DNA sequence: TGCGCCAGCAGCTTGGCCGGATCCGACTATGGCTACACCTTC.